This TCR beta chain is from a study of OX40 agonist ivuxolimab in advanced cancers. Here immunoSEQ multiplex PCR was the method, and the copy in TCRdb shows in-frame clones only, minus some. The table records approximately 14,000 clones, around 90% of them present only once. The germline CDR1 and CDR2 sequences are MDHEN and SYDVKM. Trimming cost V 6 bases and J 4 bases; bases outside gene matches: 17. The CDR3 is made up of 18 amino acids. The specimen was CD4+ or CD8+ T cells sorted from blood, collected in a trial of the OX40 agonist ivuxolimab. The TCR originated in an adult with an advanced solid tumor such as melanoma, head and neck, liver or kidney cancer. V usage is TRBV28 and J usage is TRBJ2-2, with TRBD1 identical over 7 bases. The CDR3, as DNA: TGTGCCAGCAGCTCTACTATCCTTCGACAGGGTACCACCGGGGAGCTGTTTTTT. It codes for CASSSTILRQGTTGELFF.